Sequencing of this TCR beta chain was carried out in a study of T cell responses to AZD1222 COVID-19 vaccine. Study-wide results and limits: There were vaccine-associated CD4 TCRs across spike, dominant at 160-218 and 743-854.

Concerning this clone itself: Its antigen is as yet unknown.

The assay was immunoSEQ multiplex PCR, and TCRdb's table has in-frame clones only and misses some. In the table there are some 120,000 clones, over 75% of which are singletons. The CDR3 runs 13 residues. Per the germline V gene, CDR1 is SQVTM and CDR2 is ANQGSEA. The V and J ends lost 0 bases and 9 bases respectively, with 12 bases between them. This rearrangement joins TRBV29-1 to TRBJ2-1, with D perhaps given as TRBD1 or TRBD2 (5 bases each). The clonotype originates from an adult in good health. The sequencing here drew on peripheral blood, taken on day 0 of AZD1222 vaccination. The CDR3 nucleotides read TGCAGCGTTGAAGATCAGGGTGGGGGTGAGCAGTTCTTC. It codes for CSVEDQGGGEQFF.